This TCR beta chain was obtained from a study of T cells in Graves' hyperthyroidism and ophthalmopathy. Study-level information: Blood was drawn when the patient was first diagnosed and still untreated. Notes on the study in general: Classification by a 13 V-J model distinguished ophthalmopathy from stable hyperthyroidism.

Trimming cost V 7 bases and J 7 bases; bases outside gene matches: 8. Germline-derived CDR1 and CDR2 are DFQATT and SNEGSKA (reference sequence). This CDR3 has 13 residues. A patient was excluded if there was uncontrolled infection, other autoimmune disease, pregnancy or lactation. The source of the PBMCs was 8 to 10 ml of fresh peripheral blood. Amplified TCR beta CDR3 regions derived from RNA transcripts. HTBI primers were employed in a first-round RT-PCR of the TCR CDR3. One entry per CDR3 protein results from TCRdb running MiXCR on the multiplex PCR reads. The sample contains around 350,000 distinct CDR3 sequences, approximately 14% of which appear only once. To note about this clonotype: The antigen is unknown.

Sequenced material: blood. The receptor was derived from a woman in her sixties or seventies with Graves' ophthalmopathy. V usage is TRBV20-1 and J usage is TRBJ2-1; the match to TRBD2 covers 9 bases. CDR3 sequence: CSGTTGLANEQFF. In DNA, the CDR3 is TGCAGTGGTACTACGGGACTAGCTAATGAGCAGTTCTTC.